This T cell receptor (beta chain) was obtained from a study of blood T cell repertoires in COVID-19. Looking at the study overall: Samples representing acute and convalescent COVID-19 were sourced from the United States, Italy and Spain. PBMCs, B-cell-depleted T cells, or T cells provided the cDNA or gDNA that made up the material.

Authors' data handling: Amplification from reference gene primers served as the basis for estimated nucleated cell counts. The table came from immunoSEQ multiplex PCR; TCRdb's copy has only in-frame clones and leaves some out. V and J calls and clone size are those listed in that table; D and trimming were worked out from the DNA. This sample has around 300,000 clones; 83% occur once, and the top ten carry about 3%. Sequenced sample: peripheral blood. The sequence was collected from a man aged 25 to 40 with active or convalescent COVID-19.

Here the CDR3 reads CASSQMGAAPHDTQYF. For the CDR3, the DNA is TGTGCCAGCAGCCAGATGGGGGCAGCCCCTCACGATACGCAGTATTTT. The rearrangement joins TRBV3-1 (or the pseudogene TRBV3-2) to TRBJ2-3; possible D gene TRBD1, 6 bases. The CDR3 covers 16 residues. Trimming removed 3 bases at V and 6 bases at J, with 19 bases between. Germline lookup yields CDR1 LGHDT and CDR2 YNNKEL (reference sequence).